The present entry profiles one TCR beta chain with its context. Antigen specificity is unknown. The data originate from a study of long-term antiretroviral therapy in people with HIV. Germline V gene lookup returns CDR1 SGHDT and CDR2 YYEEEE. Trimming shortened V by 0 bases and J by 1 base, and 13 bases separated the two germline ends. CDR3 length: 16 residues. Study-wide results and caveats: The study found narrower CDR3 length ranges in HIV repertoires than in controls.

Participants who had HIV were, without exception, treated in the United States. Every sample had 1-10 million cryopreserved PBMC in it before DNA extraction. It was version v3.0 of the immunoSEQ assay that was run at survey level. The assay was immunoSEQ multiplex PCR, and TCRdb's table has in-frame clones only and misses some. The sample shows 30,000 to 35,000 clones, approximately 72% of them seen only once. The J gene is TRBJ1-1, the V gene TRBV5-6; D call uncertain. The sample in question was unsorted PBMCs, obtained 3 years after starting antiretroviral therapy. This clonotype was sampled from a man aged 50 to 59 with HIV. The CDR3 DNA reads TGTGCCAGCAGCTTGGTTAGCTGGGCGTCGAACACTGAAGCTTTCTTT. Its protein product is CASSLVSWASNTEAFF.